This T cell receptor beta chain was profiled in a study of patients and donors after allogeneic stem cell transplantation (TCRdb year 2020). In this sample, this clonotype turned up a few times. Its target antigen remains unknown. Base qualities were left out, and no much larger clone turns up one base away. Receptors were amplified or captured by RT-PCR. Sequenced on a NextSeq 550. Clones were called with MiXCR by TCRdb after fastp trimmed the public reads at Q25, and only in-frame beta chains were retained. Each entry merges the rows of one CDR3 protein and shows their most common DNA and genes. This sample holds roughly 880,000 distinct CDR3 sequences; roughly 18% were observed only once. Roughly 6% of the sample lies in the top ten. Reading from cysteine to phenylalanine, the CDR3 counts 18 amino acids. Only the CDR3 region is kept as DNA, spanning 54 bases read in frame from base 1. Trimming removed 1 base from V and 3 bases from J; the gene matches leave 12 bases unexplained. CDR1 and CDR2 are read off the germline V gene as SGHAT and FQNNGV.

Specimen: blood, either unsorted or a sorted T cell fraction (not recorded which). The source of this sequence is a human donor who was either an allogeneic HSCT recipient or a stem cell or donor lymphocyte infusion donor (not recorded which). It is not recorded whose cells these are; they may come from a transplant donor. The sequence is built from TRBV11-2 and TRBJ2-3; a stretch of 8 junction bases matches TRBD2. The sequenced DNA is TGTGCCAGCAGCTTAGGATCTCCGGGGGGGCGAATTACAGATACGCAGTATTTT. This codes for CASSLGSPGGRITDTQYF. Full variable domain (CDR3 extended with the reference TRBV11-2 and TRBJ2-3 proteins): EAGVAQSPRYKIIEKRQSVAFWCNPISGHATLYWYQQILGQGPKLLIQFQNNGVVDDSQLPKDRFSAERLKGVDSTLKIQPAKLEDSAVYLCASSLGSPGGRITDTQYFGPGTRLTVL.